One sample yielded the 23 T cell receptor beta chains listed below, sequenced in a study of T cell repertoires in cytomegalovirus infection. TCRdb itself ran the reads through MiXCR, one entry per CDR3 protein. The data hold a few hundred thousand distinct CDR3 sequences, with around 18% observed a single time. The specimen was PBMCs. These receptors originate from a human donor in good health (CMV status not recorded). Some clones in this sample may be carry-over from other donors' samples.

This rearrangement joins TRBV20-1 to TRBJ1-2; TRBD1 matches 10 bases. Trimming took 3 bases from V and 0 from J; bases not matched to a gene: 4. CDR3 size: 15 residues. Germline CDR1 DFQATT, CDR2 SNEGSKA (reference sequence). The CDR3 loop is CSASQTGGANYGYTF. In DNA form, the CDR3 reads TGCAGTGCTAGTCAGACAGGGGGCGCTAACTATGGCTACACCTTC.

This rearrangement joins TRBV14 to TRBJ1-2; D not certain. The length of the CDR3 is 12 residues. V lost 5 bases and J 5 bases, leaving 9 bases between the germline ends. Per the germline V gene, CDR1 is SGHDN and CDR2 is FVKESK. CDR3 protein: CASSIGWYGYTF. For the CDR3, the DNA is TGTGCCAGCAGCATAGGGTGGTATGGCTACACCTTC.

This rearrangement joins TRBV27 to TRBJ2-1; 13 bases fit TRBD2. The length of the CDR3 is 18 residues. Trimming removed 5 bases from V and 5 bases from J; junction bases left unmatched: 12. Germline V gene data show CDR1 as MNHEY and CDR2 as SMNVEV (reference sequence). CDR3 bases: TGTGCCAGCAGTCCATTGACTAGCGGGAGGAAAAGAAACAATGAGCAGTTCTTC. Protein sequence: CASSPLTSGRKRNNEQFF.

V is TRBV7-9 and J is TRBJ2-3; TRBD2 is a possible D gene (5 bases). This CDR3 region has 14 residues. Germline V gene lookup returns CDR1 SEHNR and CDR2 FQNEAQ (reference sequence). Trimming cost V 8 bases and J 3 bases, with 15 bases left between them. The CDR3 here is CASSVSVVTDTQYF. In DNA, the CDR3 is TGTGCCAGCTCGGTTAGCGTAGTGACAGATACGCAGTATTTT.

This clonotype was picked up a small number of times. V gene TRBV2 combines with J gene TRBJ2-3, with 8 bases lining up with TRBD2. CDR1 is SNHLY and CDR2 is FYNNEI in the germline V gene. V was pared by 8 bases and J by 8 bases, with 18 bases of the junction left unmatched. This CDR3 is 16 amino acids long. CDR3: CASPPGSGAYDGTQYF. As DNA, the CDR3 is TGTGCCAGCCCACCCGGTAGCGGGGCCTACGATGGTACGCAGTATTTT.

This clonotype was picked up many times. The chain employs TRBV23-1 and TRBJ1-5; D uncertain. TRBV23-1 is placed among ORFs of uncertain function. Trimming removed 6 bases at V and 7 bases at J, with 10 bases between. The CDR3 spans 12 residues. DNA of the CDR3: TGCGCCAGCAGCCAGGAGGGACAGCCCCAGCATTTT. Residues: CASSQEGQPQHF.

The sample holds a few counts of this clonotype. The genes are TRBV28 and TRBJ1-6; no reliable D call. Germline CDR1 MDHEN, CDR2 SYDVKM. The V end lost 1 base, the J end lost 0 bases, and 7 bases lay between the germline ends. This CDR3 contains 16 residues. The CDR3 region is CASSLYTSSYNSPLHF. CDR3 bases: TGTGCCAGCAGTTTATATACCAGCTCCTATAATTCACCCCTCCACTTT.

The genes are TRBV10-3 and TRBJ2-5, with D perhaps TRBD1 or TRBD2 (5 bases each). This CDR3 is built from 13 residues. V lost 7 bases and J lost 4, with 13 bases in between. Germline CDR1 and CDR2: ENHRY and SYGVKD. CDR3 sequence reads: CAITPGSPETQYF. Here the CDR3 DNA reads TGTGCCATCACCCCAGGGAGTCCAGAGACCCAGTACTTC.

This clonotype has just a few counts. V gene TRBV18 combines with J gene TRBJ2-7; D is unclear. From germline, CDR1 is KGHSH and CDR2 LQKENI. The V end lost 3 bases, the J end lost 5 bases, and 14 bases lay between the germline ends. This CDR3 has 14 amino acids. The CDR3 region is CASSPDRYGHEQYF. The CDR3 DNA reads as TGTGCCAGCTCACCTGACCGTTATGGCCACGAGCAGTACTTC.

The sample holds a few counts of this clonotype. J is TRBJ2-1 and V is TRBV20-1; D is possibly TRBD1 (6 bases). The V and J ends lost 2 bases and 7 bases respectively, with 15 bases between them. This CDR3 is built from 14 residues. Germline values: CDR1 DFQATT, CDR2 SNEGSKA (reference sequence). CDR3 nucleotides: TGCAGTGCTAGATACAGGGCCGTAGTAAATGAGCAGTTCTTC. Translation: CSARYRAVVNEQFF.

The chain combines TRBV7-2 with TRBJ2-3; D is possibly TRBD1 or TRBD2 (5 bases each). V was shortened by 6 bases and J by 4 bases, with 11 bases between the two germline ends. Per the germline V gene, CDR1 is SGHTA and CDR2 is FQGNSA. The CDR3 consists of 13 residues. The CDR3 sequence: CASRGRPADTQYF. The DNA of the CDR3 is TGTGCCAGCAGGGGACGGCCTGCAGATACGCAGTATTTT.

This clonotype was found a few times. The chain carries TRBV7-8 and TRBJ2-7, with 8 nucleotides matching TRBD2. The CDR3 has 14 residues. Germline V lookup: CDR1 SGHVS, CDR2 FQNEAQ. The trim removed 5 bases at V and 3 bases at J, leaving 6 bases unmatched. The CDR3 coding sequence is TGTGCCAGCAGCCTTATAGCGGGGAACTACGAGCAGTACTTC. The encoded protein is CASSLIAGNYEQYF.

At least ten counts were recorded for this clonotype. V is TRBV7-2 and J is TRBJ1-4; no definite D call. V dropped 5 bases and J dropped 8 bases, with 9 bases sitting between them. The germline V gene encodes CDR1 SGHTA and CDR2 FQGNSA. CDR3 length equals 12 residues. The chain's CDR3 is CASSPDREKLFF. CDR3 coding DNA: TGTGCCAGCAGCCCCGACCGGGAAAAACTGTTTTTT.

This clonotype came up a few times. The chain is built from TRBV4-2 and TRBJ2-1, with 8 nucleotides matching TRBD2. The CDR3 has 14 residues. V shed 6 bases and J 8 bases; nucleotides not matched to a gene: 9. Per germline, CDR1 LGHNA and CDR2 YNFKEQ. The CDR3 DNA sequence: TGTGCCAGCAGTCAGGAGCGGGGGTGGGATGAGCAGTTCTTC. Its protein is CASSQERGWDEQFF.

This clonotype has more than one count but fewer than ten. The V and J genes are TRBV11-2 and TRBJ1-1; TRBD1 matches 7 bases. Germline lookup yields CDR1 SGHAT and CDR2 FQNNGV. With V trimmed by 5 bases and J by 1 base, 7 bases remained unmatched. The CDR3 has 15 residues. The CDR3 DNA reads TGTGCCAGCAGCCATCGCAGGGGGACGAACACTGAAGCTTTCTTT. Protein: CASSHRRGTNTEAFF.

The chain employs TRBV18 and TRBJ2-3, with D tentatively TRBD1 (5 bases). Trimming cost V 4 bases and J 2 bases, with 13 bases left between them. The V gene's germline CDR1 is KGHSH and CDR2 LQKENI. CDR3 length: 15 residues. CDR3 residues: CASSQGPPATDTQYF. The CDR3 nucleotides read TGTGCCAGCTCACAGGGGCCGCCGGCCACAGATACGCAGTATTTT.

This clonotype was observed at least ten times. The chain joins TRBV12-3 or TRBV12-4 to TRBJ2-3; 11 nucleotides match TRBD2. The CDR3 has 18 residues. Trimming at V came to 3 bases and at J to 0 bases, leaving 8 bases not matched to a gene. The CDR3 coding sequence is TGTGCCAGCAGTTTGAGGACTAGCGGGCCTCCTAGCACAGATACGCAGTATTTT. This gives the protein CASSLRTSGPPSTDTQYF.

This clonotype came up a few times. The chain links TRBV19 to TRBJ2-5, with unresolved D. The V and J ends lost 0 bases and 2 bases respectively, with 4 bases between them. The CDR3 is made up of 13 amino acids. From germline, CDR1 is LNHDA and CDR2 SQIVND (reference sequence). CDR3 residues: CASSIDLQETQYF. In DNA form, the CDR3 reads TGTGCCAGTAGTATAGATCTACAAGAGACCCAGTACTTC.

This clonotype was observed at least ten times. J is TRBJ2-3 and V is TRBV6-1; D gene ambiguous. The CDR3 sequence is 13 residues long. CDR1 is MNHNS, CDR2 SASEGT, per germline. Trimming took 4 bases from V and 6 from J, leaving 11 bases between them. The CDR3, as DNA: TGTGCCAGCAGTGCCGGATTTGATGATACGCAGTATTTT. Its protein is CASSAGFDDTQYF.

V and J are TRBV7-9 and TRBJ2-3, with a weak D call TRBD2 (5 bases). This CDR3 has 16 amino acids. V shed 5 bases and J shed 4 bases, with 19 bases lying between them. CDR1 is SEHNR, CDR2 FQNEAQ, per germline (reference sequence). As DNA, the CDR3 is TGTGCCAGCAGCCCGATTTACGGGGTCCCCGCAGATACGCAGTATTTT. Translated: CASSPIYGVPADTQYF.

There are many counts of this clonotype. The V call is TRBV7-2, the J call TRBJ2-7; D call uncertain. V gave up 5 bases and J gave up 3 bases, with 23 bases separating them. Germline CDR1 SGHTA, CDR2 FQGNSA. There are 17 residues in the CDR3. Here the CDR3 reads CASSPSKGVVEDYEQYF. CDR3 sequence (DNA): TGTGCCAGCAGCCCATCGAAGGGTGTAGTCGAAGACTACGAGCAGTACTTC.

V usage is TRBV6-6 and J usage is TRBJ2-3; D is uncertain. This CDR3 is 13 amino acids long. Trimming pared 5 bases from V and 5 bases from J, leaving 11 bases between. Germline V gives CDR1 MNHNY, CDR2 SVGAGI (reference sequence). CDR3 sequence: CASSRTSIDTQYF. The CDR3 DNA is TGTGCCAGCAGTCGTACTTCTATAGATACGCAGTATTTT.

The table lists this clonotype with a few counts. V and J are TRBV4-1 and TRBJ1-4, with D uncertain. This CDR3 has 14 residues. Germline V lookup: CDR1 MGHRA, CDR2 YSYEKL. The V and J ends lost 1 base and 10 bases respectively, with 13 bases between them. In nucleotides, the CDR3 is TGCGCCAGCAGCCAAGGGCCCGCCCGGGGAAAACTGTTTTTT. Translation: CASSQGPARGKLFF.